These 18 T cell receptor beta chains came from one sample sequenced in a study of T cell responses to AZD1222 COVID-19 vaccine. The protocol was immunoSEQ multiplex PCR, while the TCRdb copy is restricted to in-frame clones and leaves out a portion. The sample lists 54,000 or so clones; 80% to 90% were seen once. The specimen was peripheral blood, collected on day 0 of AZD1222 vaccination. These receptors originate from an adult in good health.

The chain employs TRBV20-1 and TRBJ2-1; D gene uncertain. CDR3 length: 10 amino acids. Germline V lookup: CDR1 DFQATT, CDR2 SNEGSKA (reference sequence). In nucleotides, the CDR3 is TGCAGCCTGGCAGGTAATGAGCAGTTCTTC. Translation: CSLAGNEQFF.

The chain employs TRBV20-1 and TRBJ2-1; D is unclear. V lost 0 bases, J lost 6 bases, and 3 bases lay in between. The germline gives CDR1 DFQATT, CDR2 SNEGSKA (reference sequence). The length of the CDR3 is 11 residues. As DNA, the CDR3 is TGCAGTGCTAGAGATGGCAATGAGCAGTTCTTC. It encodes CSARDGNEQFF.

The CDR3, as DNA: TGTGCCAGCAGCCAAGTCAATATAGGGACTGAAGCTTTCTTT. Translation: CASSQVNIGTEAFF. The V and J genes are TRBV3-1 (or the pseudogene TRBV3-2) and TRBJ1-1, with D uncertain. The CDR3 sequence is 14 residues long. CDR1 and CDR2 from the germline V gene are LGHDT and YNNKEL (reference sequence). V was cut by 1 base and J by 5 bases, with 11 bases left in between.

J is TRBJ2-2 and V is TRBV7-8, with 13 positions matching TRBD2. The CDR3 consists of 15 residues. Germline V gives CDR1 SGHVS, CDR2 FQNEAQ. The V gene end was trimmed by 7 bases and the J gene end by 5 bases; junction bases not matched to a gene: 4. DNA of the CDR3: TGTGCCAGCAAACTAGCGGGAGGGCCGACCGGGGAGCTGTTTTTT. Translation gives CASKLAGGPTGELFF.

The genes are TRBV30 and TRBJ1-2; 7 bases align to TRBD1. V was pared by 4 bases and J by 10 bases, with 9 bases of the junction left unmatched. Germline assignment: CDR1 GTSNPN and CDR2 SVGIG (reference sequence). The CDR3 runs to 12 residues. The CDR3 coding sequence is TGTGCCTGGATGTCAGGGGGAGCACACTACACCTTC. It is translated as CAWMSGGAHYTF.

The V call is TRBV2, the J call TRBJ2-7, with 7 bases matching TRBD1. Looked up from germline, CDR1 is SNHLY and CDR2 is FYNNEI. The trim removed 6 bases at V and 3 bases at J, leaving 8 bases unmatched. The CDR3 extends over 14 amino acids. The CDR3 DNA follows: TGTGCCAGCAGCGTAGGGACAGAATACTACGAGCAGTACTTC. As protein: CASSVGTEYYEQYF.

The chain is built from TRBV27 and TRBJ1-2; possibly TRBD1 for D (5 bases). Trimming pared 0 bases from V and 5 bases from J, leaving 16 bases between. In germline, CDR1 is MNHEY, CDR2 SMNVEV (reference sequence). There are 16 residues in the CDR3. For the CDR3, the DNA is TGTGCCAGCAGTTTATCATCGGGGGGTGGCTATTATGGCTACACCTTC. Amino acids: CASSLSSGGGYYGYTF.

This sequence joins TRBV5-1 and TRBJ1-3; D may be TRBD1 (5 bases). The CDR3 contains 15 residues. CDR1 and CDR2 from the germline V gene are SGHRS and YFSETQ. V dropped 4 bases and J dropped 0 bases, with 11 bases sitting between them. The CDR3 nucleotides are TGCGCCAGCAGCCCCACAGGTTCCTCTGGAAACACCATATATTTT. Translating it yields CASSPTGSSGNTIYF.

The chain couples TRBV5-4 to TRBJ2-7; perhaps TRBD1 as D (5 bases). The germline V and J ends were trimmed by 0 bases and 9 bases, with 16 bases remaining between them. Germline values: CDR1 SGHNT, CDR2 YYREEE (reference sequence). The length of the CDR3 is 14 residues. In DNA form, the CDR3 reads TGTGCCAGCAGCTTGGACAGGATCCCTACGAGGCAGTACTTC. It codes for CASSLDRIPTRQYF.

The chain recombines TRBV5-1 with TRBJ1-6, with a weak D call TRBD1 (6 bases). The V end lost 0 bases, the J end lost 7 bases, and 14 bases lay between the germline ends. Germline V gives CDR1 SGHRS, CDR2 YFSETQ. CDR3 length equals 16 residues. This chain's CDR3 is CASSLGLGGENSPLHF. The CDR3 DNA reads as TGCGCCAGCAGCTTGGGCCTAGGGGGTGAGAATTCACCCCTCCACTTT.

The J gene is TRBJ2-3, the V gene TRBV6-5, with D unclear. V lost 2 bases to trimming and J lost 1 base, with 4 bases between them. The CDR3 has 13 amino acids. CDR1 MNHEY and CDR2 SVGAGI come from the germline V gene. The CDR3: CASSYDGTDTQYF. DNA for the CDR3: TGTGCCAGCAGTTACGATGGCACAGATACGCAGTATTTT.

This clone showed up just once. The chain carries TRBV5-1 and TRBJ2-3; D perhaps matches TRBD2 (6 bases). Germline values: CDR1 SGHRS, CDR2 YFSETQ. Trimming took 1 base from V and 0 from J, leaving 15 bases between them. The CDR3 consists of 17 residues. The CDR3 protein is CASSLRKGLESTDTQYF. CDR3 DNA sequence: TGCGCCAGCAGCTTGAGGAAGGGACTGGAGAGCACAGATACGCAGTATTTT.

The rearrangement joins TRBV11-3 to TRBJ1-6; D perhaps matches TRBD1 (5 bases). Germline assignment: CDR1 SGHNT and CDR2 YENEEA. V was pared by 3 bases and J by 7 bases, with 16 bases between. CDR3 length equals 16 residues. CDR3 protein: CASSLGRGAGNSPLHF. CDR3 nucleotide sequence: TGTGCCAGCAGCTTGGGACGTGGGGCTGGGAATTCACCCCTCCACTTT.

The chain links TRBV19 to TRBJ1-3, with 7 positions matching TRBD1. Trimming took 6 bases from V and 0 from J; bases not matched to a gene: 11. The CDR3 has 17 amino acids. Germline assignment: CDR1 LNHDA and CDR2 SQIVND (reference sequence). CDR3 sequence: CASRGTVGAVSGNTIYF. The CDR3 DNA is TGTGCCAGTAGGGGGACAGTGGGAGCCGTCTCTGGAAACACCATATATTTT.

CDR3 bases: TGTGCCAGCAGCTTAGTGGCAGGGACTGGGGCCAACGTCCTGACTTTC. The encoded protein is CASSLVAGTGANVLTF. V is TRBV7-2 and J is TRBJ2-6; the D gene is possibly TRBD1 (5 bases). The CDR3 has 16 amino acids. V was pared by 1 base and J by 2 bases, with 9 bases between. Germline values: CDR1 SGHTA, CDR2 FQGNSA.

The chain is built from TRBV30 and TRBJ1-6; perhaps TRBD1 as D (5 bases). V dropped 4 bases and J dropped 6 bases, with 16 bases sitting between them. The germline CDR1 and CDR2 sequences are GTSNPN and SVGIG (reference sequence). There are 15 residues in the CDR3. Written as DNA, the CDR3 is TGTGCCTGGAATACGCGTAGGGGCGGTAATTCACCCCTCCACTTT. It translates to CAWNTRRGGNSPLHF.

The rearrangement joins TRBV7-2 to TRBJ2-1; 7 bases align to TRBD2. V trimming: 2 bases; J trimming: 4 bases; junction bases outside the gene matches: 5. This CDR3 spans 15 amino acids. Germline CDR1 is SGHTA and CDR2 is FQGNSA. The CDR3 coding sequence is TGTGCCAGCAGCTTAAGTGTAGCGGGTTACAATGAGCAGTTCTTC. Amino acid sequence: CASSLSVAGYNEQFF.

J is TRBJ1-5 and V is TRBV3-1 (or the pseudogene TRBV3-2), with D perhaps TRBD1 (5 bases). The CDR3 length is 15 residues. V was trimmed by 8 bases and J by 4 bases, leaving 18 bases between them. In germline, CDR1 is LGHDT, CDR2 YNNKEL (reference sequence). The CDR3 DNA reads TGTGCCAGCGCCAATGGGGGGGGTCGGAATCAGCCCCAGCATTTT. Its translation: CASANGGGRNQPQHF.